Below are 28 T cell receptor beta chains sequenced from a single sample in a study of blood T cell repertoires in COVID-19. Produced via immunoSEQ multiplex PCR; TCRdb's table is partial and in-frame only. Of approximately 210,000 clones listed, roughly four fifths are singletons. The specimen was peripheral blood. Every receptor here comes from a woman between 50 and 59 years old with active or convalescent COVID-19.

The CDR3 is CASSAGGGFGNTIYF. The CDR3 nucleotides read TGTGCCAGCAGTGCCGGGGGGGGGTTCGGAAACACCATATATTTT. The V call is TRBV27, the J call TRBJ1-3, with D possibly being TRBD1 (5 bases). The CDR3 consists of 15 residues. Germline CDR1 reads MNHEY; CDR2 reads SMNVEV (reference sequence). V lost 5 bases and J 4 bases, leaving 15 bases between the germline ends.

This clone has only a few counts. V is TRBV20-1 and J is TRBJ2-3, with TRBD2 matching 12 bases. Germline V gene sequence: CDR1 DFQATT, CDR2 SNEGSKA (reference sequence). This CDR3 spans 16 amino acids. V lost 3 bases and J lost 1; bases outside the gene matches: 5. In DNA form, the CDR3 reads TGCAGTGCTAGTGGGACTAGCGGGTTAGGCACAGATACGCAGTATTTT. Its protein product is CSASGTSGLGTDTQYF.

This chain's CDR3 is CASSLGQGETQYF. In DNA, the CDR3 is TGTGCCAGCAGCTTAGGGCAGGGGGAGACCCAGTACTTC. The chain employs TRBV11-2 and TRBJ2-5, with D perhaps TRBD1 (6 bases). The CDR3 has 13 residues. Germline lookup yields CDR1 SGHAT and CDR2 FQNNGV. V was cut by 1 base and J by 5 bases, with 8 bases left in between.

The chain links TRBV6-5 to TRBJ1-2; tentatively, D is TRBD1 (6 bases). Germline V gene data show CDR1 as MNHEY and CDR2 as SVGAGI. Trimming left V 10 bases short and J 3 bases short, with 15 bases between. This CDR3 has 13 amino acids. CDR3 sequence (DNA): TGTGCCACAGGCCCCGGGGGGCACTATGGCTACACCTTC. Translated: CATGPGGHYGYTF.

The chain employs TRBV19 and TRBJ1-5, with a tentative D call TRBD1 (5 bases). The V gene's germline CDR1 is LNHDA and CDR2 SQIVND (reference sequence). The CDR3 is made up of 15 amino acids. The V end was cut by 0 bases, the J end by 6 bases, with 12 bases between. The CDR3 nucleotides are TGTGCCAGTAGTATAGATCAAGGGGTGGGTCAGCCCCAGCATTTT. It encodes CASSIDQGVGQPQHF.

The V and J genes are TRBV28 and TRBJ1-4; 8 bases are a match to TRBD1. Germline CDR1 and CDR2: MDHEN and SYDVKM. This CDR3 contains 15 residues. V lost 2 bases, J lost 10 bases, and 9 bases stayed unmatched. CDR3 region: CASSLGQGRRGKLFF. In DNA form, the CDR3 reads TGTGCCAGCAGTTTAGGACAGGGAAGGCGTGGAAAACTGTTTTTT. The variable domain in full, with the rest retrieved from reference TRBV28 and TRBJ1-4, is DVKVTQSSRYLVKRTGEKVFLECVQDMDHENMFWYRQDPGLGLRLIYFSYDVKMKEKGDIPEGYSVSREKKERFSLILESASTNQTSMYLCASSLGQGRRGKLFFGSGTQLSVL.

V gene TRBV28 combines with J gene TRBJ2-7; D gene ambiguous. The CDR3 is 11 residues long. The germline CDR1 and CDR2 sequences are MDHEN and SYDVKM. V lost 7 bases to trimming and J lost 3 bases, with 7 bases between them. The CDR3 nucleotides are TGTGCCAGCAATTCGTTCTACGAGCAGTACTTC. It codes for CASNSFYEQYF.

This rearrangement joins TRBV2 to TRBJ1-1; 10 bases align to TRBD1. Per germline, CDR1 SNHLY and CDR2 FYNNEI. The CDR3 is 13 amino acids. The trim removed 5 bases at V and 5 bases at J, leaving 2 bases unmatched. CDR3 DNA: TGTGCCAGCAGTTTGGGACAGGGGACTGAAGCTTTCTTT. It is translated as CASSLGQGTEAFF.

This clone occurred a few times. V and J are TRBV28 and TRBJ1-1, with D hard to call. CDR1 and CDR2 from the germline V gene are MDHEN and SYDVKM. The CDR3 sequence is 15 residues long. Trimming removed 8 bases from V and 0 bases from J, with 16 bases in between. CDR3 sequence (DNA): TGTGCCAGCCTTTCGAGGGCAAACATGAACACTGAAGCTTTCTTT. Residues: CASLSRANMNTEAFF.

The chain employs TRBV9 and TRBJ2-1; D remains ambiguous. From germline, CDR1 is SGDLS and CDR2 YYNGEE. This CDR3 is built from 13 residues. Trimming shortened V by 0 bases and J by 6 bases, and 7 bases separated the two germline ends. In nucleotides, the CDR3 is TGTGCCAGCAGCGTAGCAGGTAGCAATGAGCAGTTCTTC. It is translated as CASSVAGSNEQFF.

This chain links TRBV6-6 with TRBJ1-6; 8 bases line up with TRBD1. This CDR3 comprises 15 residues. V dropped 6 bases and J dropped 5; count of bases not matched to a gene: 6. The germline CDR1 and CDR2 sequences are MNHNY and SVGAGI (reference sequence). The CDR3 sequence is CASRRTGQDNSPLHF. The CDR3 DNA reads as TGTGCCAGCAGACGGACGGGACAGGATAATTCACCCCTCCACTTT.

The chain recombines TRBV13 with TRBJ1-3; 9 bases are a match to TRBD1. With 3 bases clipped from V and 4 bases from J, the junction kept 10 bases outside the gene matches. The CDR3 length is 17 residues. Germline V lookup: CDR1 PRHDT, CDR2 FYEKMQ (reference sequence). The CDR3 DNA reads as TGTGCCAGCAGCTTCGGGACAGGGCTCGGTGTAGGAAACACCATATATTTT. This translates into CASSFGTGLGVGNTIYF.

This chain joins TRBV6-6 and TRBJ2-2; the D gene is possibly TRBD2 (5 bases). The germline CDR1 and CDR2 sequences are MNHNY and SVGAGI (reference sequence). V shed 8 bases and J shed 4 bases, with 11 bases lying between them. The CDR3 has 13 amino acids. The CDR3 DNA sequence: TGTGCCAGCTGGGAGTTTGGCACCGGGGAGCTGTTTTTT. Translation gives CASWEFGTGELFF.

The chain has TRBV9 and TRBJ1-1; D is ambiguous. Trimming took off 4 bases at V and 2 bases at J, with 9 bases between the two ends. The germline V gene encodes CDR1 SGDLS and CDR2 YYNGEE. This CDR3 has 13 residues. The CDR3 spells CASSPDFNTEAFF. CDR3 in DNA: TGTGCCAGCAGCCCGGACTTCAACACTGAAGCTTTCTTT.

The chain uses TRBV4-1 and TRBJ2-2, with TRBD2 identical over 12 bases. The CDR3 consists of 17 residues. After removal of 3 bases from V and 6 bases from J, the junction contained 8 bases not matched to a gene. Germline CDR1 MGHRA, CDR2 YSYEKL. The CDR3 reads CASSQGLAGVISGELFF. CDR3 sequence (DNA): TGCGCCAGCAGCCAGGGACTAGCGGGTGTTATTTCCGGGGAGCTGTTTTTT.

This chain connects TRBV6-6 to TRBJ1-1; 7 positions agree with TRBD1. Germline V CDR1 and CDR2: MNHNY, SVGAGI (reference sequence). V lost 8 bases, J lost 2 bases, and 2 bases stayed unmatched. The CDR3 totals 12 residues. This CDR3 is CASGTVNTEAFF. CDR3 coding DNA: TGTGCCAGCGGGACAGTCAACACTGAAGCTTTCTTT.

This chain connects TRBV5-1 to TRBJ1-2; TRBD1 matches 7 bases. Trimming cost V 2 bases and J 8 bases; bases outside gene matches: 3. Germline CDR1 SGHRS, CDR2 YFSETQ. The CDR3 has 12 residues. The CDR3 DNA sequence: TGCGCCAGCAGCTTTGACAGGGCCGGCTACACCTTC. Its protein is CASSFDRAGYTF.

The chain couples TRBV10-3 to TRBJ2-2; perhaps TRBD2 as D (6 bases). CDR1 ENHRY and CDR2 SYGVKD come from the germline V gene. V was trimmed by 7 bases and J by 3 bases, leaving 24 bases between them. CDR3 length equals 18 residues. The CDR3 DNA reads TGTGCCATCAAGGGAGGTAGCACCAAAGGGGCGGACACCGGGGAGCTGTTTTTT. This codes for CAIKGGSTKGADTGELFF.

CDR3 DNA sequence: TGTGCCACCAGCAGAGAGGGAACACAGGGGCGGATATCCCCCCTCCACTTT. As protein: CATSREGTQGRISPLHF. The J gene is TRBJ1-6, the V gene TRBV15; 7 nucleotides match TRBD1. The CDR3 consists of 17 residues. Looked up from germline, CDR1 is LNHNV and CDR2 is YYDKDF (reference sequence). With 0 bases clipped from V and 13 bases from J, the junction kept 15 bases outside the gene matches.

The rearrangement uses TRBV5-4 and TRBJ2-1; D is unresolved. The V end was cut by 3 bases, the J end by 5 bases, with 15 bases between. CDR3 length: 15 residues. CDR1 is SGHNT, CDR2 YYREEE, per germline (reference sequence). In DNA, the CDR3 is TGTGCCAGCAGCTCGGGTGGCGGTATACACAATGAGCAGTTCTTC. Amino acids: CASSSGGGIHNEQFF.

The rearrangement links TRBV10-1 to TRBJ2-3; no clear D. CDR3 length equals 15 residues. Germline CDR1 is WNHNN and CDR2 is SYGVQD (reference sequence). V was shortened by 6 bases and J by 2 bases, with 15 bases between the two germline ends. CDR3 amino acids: CASSLSVQPTDTQYF. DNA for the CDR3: TGCGCCAGCAGCCTATCCGTTCAACCCACAGATACGCAGTATTTT.

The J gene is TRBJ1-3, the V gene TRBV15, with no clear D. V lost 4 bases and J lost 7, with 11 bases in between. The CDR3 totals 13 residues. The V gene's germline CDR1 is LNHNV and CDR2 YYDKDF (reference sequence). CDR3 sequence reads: CATSTERRNTIYF. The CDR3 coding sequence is TGTGCCACCAGCACAGAAAGGCGGAACACCATATATTTT.

CDR3 bases: TGCAGCGTAGATGGACCGGGGTCCTCTGGAAACACCATATATTTT. Translating it yields CSVDGPGSSGNTIYF. The V and J genes are TRBV29-1 and TRBJ1-3, with D uncertain. The CDR3 sequence is 15 residues long. V lost 6 bases and J lost 0, with 15 bases in between. In germline, CDR1 is SQVTM, CDR2 ANQGSEA.

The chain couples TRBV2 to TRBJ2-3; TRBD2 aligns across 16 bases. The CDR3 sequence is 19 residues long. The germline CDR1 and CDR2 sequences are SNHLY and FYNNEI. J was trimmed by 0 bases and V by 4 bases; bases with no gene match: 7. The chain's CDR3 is CASSASGTSGRVSTDTQYF. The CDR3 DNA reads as TGTGCCAGCAGTGCTTCCGGGACTAGCGGGAGGGTTAGCACAGATACGCAGTATTTT.

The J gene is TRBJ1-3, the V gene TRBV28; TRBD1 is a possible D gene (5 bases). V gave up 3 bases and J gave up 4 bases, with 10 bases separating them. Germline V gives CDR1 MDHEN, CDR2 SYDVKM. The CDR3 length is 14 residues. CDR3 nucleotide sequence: TGTGCCAGCAGTTTGGGGCATTCGGGAAACACCATATATTTT. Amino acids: CASSLGHSGNTIYF.

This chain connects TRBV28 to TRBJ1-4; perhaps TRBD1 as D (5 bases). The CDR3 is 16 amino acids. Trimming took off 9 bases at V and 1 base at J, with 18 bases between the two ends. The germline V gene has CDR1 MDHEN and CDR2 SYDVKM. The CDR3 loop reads CASTFTRGGTNEKLFF. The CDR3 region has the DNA TGTGCCAGTACCTTTACCCGGGGGGGAACTAATGAAAAACTGTTTTTT. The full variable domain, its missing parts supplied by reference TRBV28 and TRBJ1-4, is DVKVTQSSRYLVKRTGEKVFLECVQDMDHENMFWYRQDPGLGLRLIYFSYDVKMKEKGDIPEGYSVSREKKERFSLILESASTNQTSMYLCASTFTRGGTNEKLFFGSGTQLSVL.

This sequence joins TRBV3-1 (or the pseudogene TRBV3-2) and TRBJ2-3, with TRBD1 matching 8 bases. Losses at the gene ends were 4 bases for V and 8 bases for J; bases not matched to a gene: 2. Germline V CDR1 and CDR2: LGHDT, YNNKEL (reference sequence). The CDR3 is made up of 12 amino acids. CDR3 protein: CASSPTGVTQYF. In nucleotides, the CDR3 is TGTGCCAGCAGCCCGACAGGGGTTACGCAGTATTTT.

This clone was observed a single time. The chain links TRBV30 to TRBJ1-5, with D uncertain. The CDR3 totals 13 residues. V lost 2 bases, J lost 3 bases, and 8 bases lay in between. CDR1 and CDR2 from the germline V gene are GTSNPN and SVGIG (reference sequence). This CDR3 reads CAWSPGSNQPQHF. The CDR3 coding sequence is TGTGCCTGGAGTCCTGGCTCCAATCAGCCCCAGCATTTT.